The 19 T cell receptor beta chains reported below all come from one sample, sequenced in a study of Ad26.COV2.S vaccination and SARS-CoV-2 variants. Treatment in this sample: some 19 received Ad26.COV2.S at low or high dose, single or two shots; 5 received placebo; per-sample allocation not given. Samples were taken on day 63 after the first vaccine or placebo injection. Libraries were prepared by immunoSEQ multiplex PCR; TCRdb keeps only in-frame clonotypes and omits some of them. The table lists around 300,000 clones, under 90% of them singletons. This specimen consisted of peripheral blood, obtained in a trial of Ad26.COV2.S vaccine versus placebo. These TCRs come from a person between 18 and 65 years old who received the Ad26.COV2.S COVID-19 vaccine or a placebo.

The genes are TRBV19 and TRBJ2-5; 9 bases are a match to TRBD1. The V and J ends lost 5 bases and 9 bases, in that order; junction bases with no gene match: 13. CDR3 size: 15 residues. Looked up from germline, CDR1 is LNHDA and CDR2 is SQIVND (reference sequence). DNA for the CDR3: TGTGCCAGTAGTGGGGGGACAGGGTTCGAAGGAGCCCAGTACTTC. Translation gives CASSGGTGFEGAQYF.

The V and J genes are TRBV12-5 and TRBJ1-1; perhaps TRBD1 as D (6 bases). From germline, CDR1 is LGHNT and CDR2 FRNRAP. CDR3 length equals 15 residues. V lost 0 bases to trimming and J lost 3 bases, with 11 bases between them. CDR3 coding DNA: TGTGCTAGTGGTTTGGTATTTAGGGGGGACACTGAAGCTTTCTTT. Its protein product is CASGLVFRGDTEAFF.

The V and J genes are TRBV5-6 and TRBJ1-2; no clear D. The CDR3 length is 15 residues. CDR1 and CDR2 from the germline V gene are SGHDT and YYEEEE. Trimming took off 0 bases at V and 8 bases at J, with 17 bases between the two ends. DNA of the CDR3: TGTGCCAGCAGCTTGGAGGCCTTGGCTAGAGAGGGCTACACCTTC. Protein sequence: CASSLEALAREGYTF.

The chain employs TRBV15 and TRBJ2-3; D is ambiguous. Germline CDR1 LNHNV, CDR2 YYDKDF (reference sequence). The CDR3 has 14 residues. V was pared by 1 base and J by 2 bases, with 7 bases between. The chain's CDR3 is CATSRVGITDTQYF. CDR3 bases: TGTGCCACCAGCAGAGTTGGCATCACAGATACGCAGTATTTT.

V usage is TRBV3-1 (or the pseudogene TRBV3-2) and J usage is TRBJ1-5, with 9 bases fitting TRBD1. V trimming: 4 bases; J trimming: 3 bases; junction bases outside the gene matches: 4. The germline CDR1 and CDR2 sequences are LGHDT and YNNKEL (reference sequence). The CDR3 is 15 amino acids. The CDR3 DNA follows: TGTGCCAGCAGCCCCGGGACAGGGAACAATCAGCCCCAGCATTTT. Its translation: CASSPGTGNNQPQHF.

The chain joins TRBV6-4 to TRBJ1-2; unclear D gene. V was clipped by 3 bases and J by 5 bases, with 10 bases between them. CDR1 and CDR2 (germline): MRHNA, SNTAGT. This CDR3 is 13 amino acids long. The CDR3 here is CASSESLGYGYTF. The CDR3 DNA follows: TGTGCCAGCAGTGAATCTCTGGGTTATGGCTACACCTTC.

The rearrangement joins TRBV18 to TRBJ2-2; either TRBD1 or TRBD2 may supply D (5 bases each). This CDR3 comprises 16 residues. Germline V gene data show CDR1 as KGHSH and CDR2 as LQKENI. Trimming took 0 bases from V and 5 from J, leaving 13 bases between them. CDR3 loop: CASSPPGGGRTGELFF. In DNA form, the CDR3 reads TGTGCCAGCTCACCACCGGGTGGGGGAAGGACCGGGGAGCTGTTTTTT.

V gene TRBV5-1 combines with J gene TRBJ2-1, with 9 bases identical to TRBD2. The CDR3 sequence is 18 residues long. CDR1 is SGHRS, CDR2 YFSETQ, per germline. The V gene end was trimmed by 3 bases and the J gene end by 2 bases; junction bases not matched to a gene: 12. Written as DNA, the CDR3 is TGCGCCAGCAGCTCGAGGTTAGCGGGGGCCCTAACCTACAATGAGCAGTTCTTC. This gives the protein CASSSRLAGALTYNEQFF. The full variable domain, completed using reference TRBV5-1 and TRBJ2-1, is KAGVTQTPRYLIKTRGQQVTLSCSPISGHRSVSWYQQTPGQGLQFLFEYFSETQRNKGNFPGRFSGRQFSNSRSEMNVSTLELGDSALYLCASSSRLAGALTYNEQFFGPGTRLTVL.

The V gene is TRBV27, the J gene TRBJ1-2, with 8 bases aligning to TRBD1. The CDR3 is 14 residues long. J was trimmed by 8 bases and V by 0 bases; bases with no gene match: 5. Germline V gene sequence: CDR1 MNHEY, CDR2 SMNVEV (reference sequence). The CDR3: CASSLSRTGNGYTF. CDR3 nucleotide sequence: TGTGCCAGCAGTTTATCAAGGACAGGGAACGGCTACACCTTC.

The CDR3 bases are TGTGCCAGCAGCTTGATCAGGGAGGGTAACACCGGGGAGCTGTTTTTT. This sequence encodes CASSLIREGNTGELFF. The chain carries TRBV5-4 and TRBJ2-2; 7 nucleotides align to TRBD2. The V gene's germline CDR1 is SGHNT and CDR2 YYREEE (reference sequence). CDR3 length: 16 residues. V lost 1 base to trimming and J lost 2 bases; unmatched junction nucleotides: 5.

This clone was picked up one time. The CDR3 loop reads CASSIQRRVGFHNEQFF. The CDR3 DNA sequence: TGTGCCAGTAGTATACAACGGAGGGTGGGGTTTCACAATGAGCAGTTCTTC. The chain employs TRBV19 and TRBJ2-1; D might be TRBD2 (6 bases). The germline V and J ends were trimmed by 2 bases and 5 bases, with 19 bases remaining between them. Germline V gene lookup returns CDR1 LNHDA and CDR2 SQIVND (reference sequence). The CDR3 spans 17 residues.

This chain connects TRBV12-5 to TRBJ1-1; D is possibly TRBD1 (6 bases). Trimming removed 4 bases at V and 1 base at J, with 13 bases between. CDR1 LGHNT and CDR2 FRNRAP come from the germline V gene. This CDR3 region has 15 residues. The CDR3 DNA sequence: TGTGCTAGTGGTTCGCCACGGGACAAGAACACTGAAGCTTTCTTT. Its translation: CASGSPRDKNTEAFF.

The V gene is TRBV9, the J gene TRBJ1-2; D is unresolved. The germline V gene has CDR1 SGDLS and CDR2 YYNGEE. V was clipped by 3 bases and J by 8 bases, with 11 bases between them. CDR3 size: 12 residues. The CDR3 here is CASSAPSPGYTF. Here the CDR3 DNA reads TGTGCCAGCAGCGCTCCCTCCCCCGGCTACACCTTC.

CDR3 residues: CASSPHMCGGYTF. The CDR3 coding sequence is TGCGCCAGCAGTCCCCACATGTGCGGAGGCTACACCTTC. The chain joins TRBV23-1 to TRBJ1-2; D remains ambiguous. TRBV23-1 is reported as an ORF; its role is uncertain. The CDR3 length is 13 residues. The V end lost 4 bases, the J end lost 8 bases, and 14 bases lay between the germline ends.

V usage is TRBV6-5 and J usage is TRBJ1-4; the D gene is possibly TRBD1 (5 bases). This CDR3 has 15 amino acids. CDR1 is MNHEY, CDR2 SVGAGI, per germline. The ends were cut back, 0 bases at V and 9 bases at J, with 14 bases in the middle. CDR3: CASSYSFREDQKLFF. In nucleotides, the CDR3 is TGTGCCAGCAGTTACTCGTTCAGGGAAGATCAAAAACTGTTTTTT.

This clone was recorded once. The chain combines TRBV2 with TRBJ2-7; possibly TRBD2 for D (5 bases). This CDR3 is 14 amino acids long. V dropped 2 bases and J dropped 2 bases, with 10 bases sitting between them. The germline gives CDR1 SNHLY, CDR2 FYNNEI. Here the CDR3 DNA reads TGTGCCAGCAGTGAAATCGGAGGAGCCTACGAGCAGTACTTC. Encoded protein: CASSEIGGAYEQYF.

This clone was recorded only once. The J gene is TRBJ1-1, the V gene TRBV3-1 (or the pseudogene TRBV3-2); no firm D call. V gave up 8 bases and J gave up 5 bases, with 15 bases separating them. CDR3 length: 13 amino acids. Germline CDR1 is LGHDT and CDR2 is YNNKEL (reference sequence). DNA of the CDR3: TGTGCCAGCTTGGCTGGGTTGGGGACTGAAGCTTTCTTT. Amino acid sequence: CASLAGLGTEAFF.

V and J are TRBV7-2 and TRBJ1-1, with D tentatively TRBD1 (5 bases). V was cut by 5 bases and J by 1 base, with 11 bases left in between. The CDR3 loop spans 14 amino acids. The germline CDR1 and CDR2 sequences are SGHTA and FQGNSA. The CDR3 protein is CASSPPGWNTEAFF. Here the CDR3 DNA reads TGTGCCAGCAGCCCCCCAGGGTGGAACACTGAAGCTTTCTTT.

This clone was detected only once. This sequence joins TRBV3-1 (or the pseudogene TRBV3-2) and TRBJ2-2; TRBD1 aligns across 9 bases. Germline assignment: CDR1 LGHDT and CDR2 YNNKEL (reference sequence). The CDR3 contains 15 residues. Unmatched junction bases numbered 2, after V lost 4 bases and J lost 2 bases. As DNA, the CDR3 is TGTGCCAGCAGCCCGGGACAGGGAAACACCGGGGAGCTGTTTTTT. This translates into CASSPGQGNTGELFF.